This T cell receptor beta chain stems from a study of T cell repertoires in cytomegalovirus infection. Looking at the study overall: HLA-B-restricted CMV epitopes that are well studied, plus recently identified HLA-C-restricted ones, were used by the study. In public TCR beta signatures, there were indications of both CMV infection and matching HLA type.

Trimming removed 2 bases from V and 4 bases from J; junction bases left unmatched: 6. Germline CDR1 and CDR2: MNHEY and SVGEGT. This CDR3 comprises 15 residues. This clonotype was counted a few times. Its antigen is still unknown. TCRdb itself ran the reads through MiXCR, one entry per CDR3 protein. The sample includes roughly 570,000 distinct CDR3 sequences, about 40% of them seen just once. Study outcomes and limitations: Using cumulative public TCR beta family frequency, the authors identified those who carried CMV together with the relevant HLA. Dominating the ex vivo response were HLA-C-restricted CMV-specific TCR beta clonotypes.

Here the sequenced sample was cultured PBMCs, taken from culture after CMV antigen stimulation. This receptor was obtained from a human donor in good health (CMV status not recorded). Some clones in this sample may be carry-over from other donors' samples. V is TRBV6-2 or TRBV6-3 and J is TRBJ2-7; TRBD2 matches 9 bases. The CDR3 sequence: CASSYRLAGLYEQYF. The CDR3 nucleotides are TGTGCCAGCAGTTACCGGCTAGCGGGATTATACGAGCAGTACTTC.